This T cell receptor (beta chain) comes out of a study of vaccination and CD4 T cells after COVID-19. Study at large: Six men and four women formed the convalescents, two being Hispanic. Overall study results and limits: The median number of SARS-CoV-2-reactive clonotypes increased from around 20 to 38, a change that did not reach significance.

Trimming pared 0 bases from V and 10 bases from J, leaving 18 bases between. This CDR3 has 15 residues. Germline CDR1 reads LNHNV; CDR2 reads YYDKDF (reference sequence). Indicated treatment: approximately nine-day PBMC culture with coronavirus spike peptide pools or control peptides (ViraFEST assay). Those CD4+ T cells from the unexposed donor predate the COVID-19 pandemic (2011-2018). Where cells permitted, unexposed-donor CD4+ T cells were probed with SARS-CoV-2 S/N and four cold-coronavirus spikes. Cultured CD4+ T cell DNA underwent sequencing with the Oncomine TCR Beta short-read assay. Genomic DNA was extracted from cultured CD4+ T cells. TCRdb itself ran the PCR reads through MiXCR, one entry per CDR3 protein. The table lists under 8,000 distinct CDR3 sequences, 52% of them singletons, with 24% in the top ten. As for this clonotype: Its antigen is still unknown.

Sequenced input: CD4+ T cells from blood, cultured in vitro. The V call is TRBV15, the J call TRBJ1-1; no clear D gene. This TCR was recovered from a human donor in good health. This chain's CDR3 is CATSRDTGVRIGAFF. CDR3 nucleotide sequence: TGTGCCACCAGCAGAGATACGGGAGTAAGAATCGGAGCTTTCTTT.